This is a list of T cell receptor beta chains from one sample in a study of cytomegalovirus exposure and HLA in healthy donors. Generated by immunoSEQ multiplex PCR, the TCRdb table keeps only in-frame clones and is missing some. Of roughly 200,000 clones listed, more than 65% are singletons. The specimen was PBMCs. All receptors come from a female donor in good health and CMV-seronegative. Each CDR3 is given with its conserved first and last residue. Each record gives: CDR3 DNA, CDR3 protein, clone size, J gene, V gene, D gene. The D gene is left open where the match is weak. Clone size is not always given. Where it is, it says once, few, many or a class for expanded clones.

TGTGCCTGGAGTGTCAGGGGTGCAGATACGCAGTATTTT CAWSVRGADTQYF - TRBJ2-3 TRBV30 -
TGTGCCAGCAGGGGACAAAGTAGCAATCAGCCCCAGCATTTT CASRGQSSNQPQHF few TRBJ1-5 TRBV27 -
TGTGCCAGTAGTCCCCGGGGGGGGGCCGATTCGGGCGATCAGCCCCAGCATTTT CASSPRGGADSGDQPQHF few TRBJ1-5 TRBV19 -
TGTGCCAGCAGCCGCAATTCACAGGGTTCCTACGAGCAGTACTTC CASSRNSQGSYEQYF - TRBJ2-7 TRBV6-1 -
TGTGCCAGCAGTTTGAGGTGGACAGGGGGGAGCAATCAGCCCCAGCATTTT CASSLRWTGGSNQPQHF - TRBJ1-5 TRBV27 TRBD1
TGCGCCAGCAGCTTGACTCCGGGGACAGGGTCGAGGCCTGAAGCTTTCTTT CASSLTPGTGSRPEAFF - TRBJ1-1 TRBV5-1 TRBD1
TGTGCCAGCAGCTCACAGGGGGGGAACACTGAAGCTTTCTTT CASSSQGGNTEAFF - TRBJ1-1 TRBV7-3 TRBD1
TGTGCCAGCAGCCGCCGGGACACGGTCACCGGGGAGCTGTTTTTT CASSRRDTVTGELFF - TRBJ2-2 TRBV9 -
TGTGCCAGCAGTGAGGGACTAGCCATCACAGATACGCAGTATTTT CASSEGLAITDTQYF - TRBJ2-3 TRBV25-1 TRBD2
TGTGCCTGGAGTTTACAGGGTATCTATGGCTACACCTTC CAWSLQGIYGYTF - TRBJ1-2 TRBV30 -
TGTGCCAGCAGTTACGTCCGTGGAAACACCATATATTTT CASSYVRGNTIYF - TRBJ1-3 TRBV6-5 -
TGTGCCAGCTCGGCCACCCCCGGGACAGCTGGTGAGACCCAGTACTTC CASSATPGTAGETQYF - TRBJ2-5 TRBV18 TRBD1
TGTGCCAGCAGCGGGGGTGGGGCGCAAGAGACCCAGTACTTC CASSGGGAQETQYF - TRBJ2-5 TRBV9 -
TGCGCCAGCAGCTTGGAGTCTAGCGGGGGGCGGCGGGATACGCAGTATTTT CASSLESSGGRRDTQYF - TRBJ2-3 TRBV5-1 TRBD2
TGTGCCAGCAGCGACACGGGGTGGAAGACGCCTCGGGCGGAACTGTTTTTT CASSDTGWKTPRAELFF - TRBJ1-4 TRBV7-8 -
TGTGCCAGCAGTTTACCGGGGTCTGGCACTGAAGCTTTCTTT CASSLPGSGTEAFF once TRBJ1-1 TRBV28 -
TGTGCCAGCAGTCCAACCCTGGCCGCGACCCAGTACTTC CASSPTLAATQYF - TRBJ2-5 TRBV27 -
TGTGCCAGCAGTGAATCTATCAGGGACTCTGGCTACACCTTC CASSESIRDSGYTF - TRBJ1-2 TRBV25-1 -
TGTGCCAGCAGCTTAGGTGGGGGGACAGAGAACACTGAAGCTTTCTTT CASSLGGGTENTEAFF - TRBJ1-1 TRBV7-9 TRBD1
TGTGCCAGCAGCTTATCTCAGACTAACTACGAGCAGTACTTC CASSLSQTNYEQYF - TRBJ2-7 TRBV13 -
TGCGCCAGCACACCGAGCGGGAGAGGCGATACGCAGTATTTT CASTPSGRGDTQYF - TRBJ2-3 TRBV10-2 TRBD2
TGTGCCAGCAGTGAAGCAGGGTTCAGGGAGACCCAGTACTTC CASSEAGFRETQYF - TRBJ2-5 TRBV25-1 -
TGTGCCATCAGTGACGGCTCTGGGGCCAACGTCCTGACTTTC CAISDGSGANVLTF few TRBJ2-6 TRBV10-3 -
TGTGCCAGCAGCTTGATGGGCGGGAACTACAATGAGCAGTTCTTC CASSLMGGNYNEQFF - TRBJ2-1 TRBV5-4 -
TGTGCCAGCAGTTTAGACGGGAGGGCCCCTAGTGAGCAGTTCTTC CASSLDGRAPSEQFF - TRBJ2-1 TRBV27 TRBD2
TGCGCCAGCAGCCCCCAACTAGTGGGAGAGAGCTACGAGCAGTACTTC CASSPQLVGESYEQYF - TRBJ2-7 TRBV4-3 -
TGTGCCAGCAGCCTCAGGGGGCAGGGGGAAAAACTGTTTTTT CASSLRGQGEKLFF - TRBJ1-4 TRBV2 TRBD1
TGTGCCAGCAGCTTAGGGTCTTTGCGGCTTCACACAGATACGCAGTATTTT CASSLGSLRLHTDTQYF few TRBJ2-3 TRBV7-9 -
TGTGCCACCAGTATCGGGACAGGGACTTATAGCAATCAGCCCCAGCATTTT CATSIGTGTYSNQPQHF - TRBJ1-5 TRBV15 TRBD1
TGTGCCAGCAGCTCCCGGACCAATCCGGGGGTCACCGGGGAGCTGTTTTTT CASSSRTNPGVTGELFF - TRBJ2-2 TRBV13 -
TGTGCCAGCAGCTCTGAGACTAGCGGGATCTACAATGAGCAGTTCTTC CASSSETSGIYNEQFF - TRBJ2-1 TRBV7-9 TRBD2
TGCGCCAGCAGCCCGGAGGGGGGGGGTTACTCCTACAATGAGCAGTTCTTC CASSPEGGGYSYNEQFF - TRBJ2-1 TRBV5-1 -
TGTGCCAGCAGACCCCCTAGATCCACCGGGGAGCTGTTTTTT CASRPPRSTGELFF - TRBJ2-2 TRBV7-2 -
TGTGCCAGTACCATCACTAGCGTGAACACCGGGGAGCTGTTTTTT CASTITSVNTGELFF - TRBJ2-2 TRBV19 TRBD2
TGTGCCAGCAGCTTAGGACAGTCTAATGAAAAACTGTTTTTT CASSLGQSNEKLFF - TRBJ1-4 TRBV7-9 -
TGTGCCAGCAGCTTAGGTGTTAGCGGGAGGGCGAGCTCCTACGAGCAGTACTTC CASSLGVSGRASSYEQYF once TRBJ2-7 TRBV7-2 TRBD2
TGTGCCAGCAGTTACCCGGGCCTCGGGGGAACAGAAAAACTGTTTTTT CASSYPGLGGTEKLFF - TRBJ1-4 TRBV6-5 -
TGTGCCAGCACCCGACTCACCCCGTACCAAGAGACCCAGTACTTC CASTRLTPYQETQYF - TRBJ2-5 TRBV6-1 -
TGTGCCATCTCCTGGGGACTAGCGGCTATCAATGAGCAGTTCTTC CAISWGLAAINEQFF - TRBJ2-1 TRBV6-1 TRBD2
TGTGCCATCAGTGATCGGGGGAACACTGAAGCTTTCTTT CAISDRGNTEAFF - TRBJ1-1 TRBV10-3 -
TGCGCCAGCAGCTTCGCGGTGACAGATGGCTACACCTTC CASSFAVTDGYTF - TRBJ1-2 TRBV5-1 -
TGTGCCAGCAGTTTAGACGGTACAGGGGCCACCTCGGCAATAGCCAAAAACATTCAGTACTTC CASSLDGTGATSAIAKNIQYF - TRBJ2-4 TRBV7-8 TRBD1
TGTGCCAGTAGTATTAACTACCAAGAGACCCAGTACTTC CASSINYQETQYF - TRBJ2-5 TRBV19 -
TGTGCCAGCAGCTTGACGCGAACTTCCTACGAGCAGTACTTC CASSLTRTSYEQYF - TRBJ2-7 TRBV5-6 -
TGTTCCAGCAGCCGCGGGACAGGCTACGAGCAGTACTTC CSSSRGTGYEQYF - TRBJ2-7 TRBV7-9 TRBD1
TGTGCCAGCCATATCGCCCCGGGAACAAACACCGGGGAGCTGTTTTTT CASHIAPGTNTGELFF once TRBJ2-2 TRBV18 -
TGTGCCAGCAGCCACCCGCCTACTGCTAAAGATACGCAGTATTTT CASSHPPTAKDTQYF - TRBJ2-3 TRBV27 -
TGCGCCAGCAGCCAAGACAGGTTAGCCTACGAGCAGTACTTC CASSQDRLAYEQYF - TRBJ2-7 TRBV5-1 -
TGCAGTGCTATCAGTCCATACGAGCAGTACTTC CSAISPYEQYF few TRBJ2-7 TRBV20-1 -